This T cell receptor beta chain was profiled in a study of shared clonotypes between healthy human individuals. Study overall: The plates for each donor numbered three CD4 naive, three CD4 memory, two CD8 naive and one CD8 memory.

Profiling relied on immunoSEQ multiplex PCR, and the TCRdb table lists in-frame clones only, not all of them. The profile covers a few million clones, with approximately 96% appearing a single time and approximately 0.13% taken by the ten largest. CDR3 length: 13 residues. Germline V gene sequence: CDR1 SEHNR, CDR2 FQNEAQ (reference sequence). V lost 8 bases and J lost 4; bases outside the gene matches: 7. The source of this sequence is a man between 18 and 35 years old in good health. The rearrangement joins TRBV7-9 to TRBJ1-1; TRBD1 matches at 7 bases. The specimen was naive CD4+ T cells sorted from blood. Subset reported: CD45RA+ positively selected. CDR3 nucleotides: TGTGCCAGCCAACAGGGGCTAGGCACTGAAGCTTTCTTT. Protein: CASQQGLGTEAFF.